The sequence of this T cell receptor (beta chain) was determined in a study of cytotoxic CD8 clonotypes in ibrutinib-treated CLL. Study-wide context: Response specimens were obtained following a median treatment duration of about 12 months, with a range of 6 to 36.

Whole-study results and caveats: Public clonotypes, found uncommonly, either contracted or stayed stable on treatment. Sustained-remission patients were sampled at different times than progressing patients were.

This clone showed up just a few times. Antigen unknown. TCRdb's copy holds only in-frame clones and misses some; the assay was immunoSEQ multiplex PCR. The repertoire holds tens of thousands of clones, 45% to 70% seen once, with 20% in the top ten. The sequence came from a human donor with chronic lymphocytic leukemia. The material was PBMCs, obtained after 24 months of ibrutinib treatment.

The CDR3, as DNA: TGTGCCAGCAGTTTATACATTGCAGAGAACACTGAAGCTTTCTTT. Translated: CASSLYIAENTEAFF. The chain recombines TRBV28 with TRBJ1-1; D is uncertain. This CDR3 comprises 15 residues. V was clipped by 1 base and J by 1 base, with 10 bases between them. Looked up from germline, CDR1 is MDHEN and CDR2 is SYDVKM.